The rows below give T cell receptor beta chains drawn from one sample of a study of blood T cell repertoires in COVID-19. Produced via immunoSEQ multiplex PCR; TCRdb's table is partial and in-frame only. The sample gives around 70,000 clones, over 80% of which show up once; more than 10% is in the top ten. The sample comprised peripheral blood. The receptors were sampled from a man aged 45-65 years with COVID-19, enrolled during active disease. Both conserved end residues are part of each CDR3. A D gene is named only where the DNA matches it firmly. Where a row states a size, it is once, few, many or the class of an expanded clone; other rows omit it.

cdr3_aa: CASSSTSGTFTDTQYF
cdr3_nt: TGTGCCAGCAGCTCGACTAGCGGGACTTTCACAGATACGCAGTATTTT
j_call: TRBJ2-3
v_call: TRBV5-8
clone_size: -
d_call: TRBD2

cdr3_aa: CASSPGQGTYEQYF
cdr3_nt: TGTGCCAGCAGCCCCGGACAGGGTACCTACGAGCAGTACTTC
j_call: TRBJ2-7
v_call: TRBV6-6
clone_size: -
d_call: TRBD1

cdr3_aa: CASSDWAQGGGNTIYF
cdr3_nt: TGTGCCAGCAGCGACTGGGCGCAAGGGGGTGGAAACACCATATATTTT
j_call: TRBJ1-3
v_call: TRBV7-2
clone_size: once
d_call: -

cdr3_aa: CAWSEGQHNQPQHF
cdr3_nt: TGTGCCTGGAGTGAGGGACAGCACAATCAGCCCCAGCATTTT
j_call: TRBJ1-5
v_call: TRBV30
clone_size: -
d_call: TRBD1

cdr3_aa: CASSNTGVGGNQPQHF
cdr3_nt: TGTGCCAGCAGCAATACTGGGGTAGGGGGCAATCAGCCCCAGCATTTT
j_call: TRBJ1-5
v_call: TRBV21-1
clone_size: few
d_call: -

cdr3_aa: CAWQQETQYF
cdr3_nt: TGTGCCTGGCAACAAGAGACCCAGTACTTC
j_call: TRBJ2-5
v_call: TRBV30
clone_size: -
d_call: -

cdr3_aa: CASSQDRGKRETQYF
cdr3_nt: TGTGCCAGTAGTCAAGACAGGGGAAAGAGAGAGACCCAGTACTTC
j_call: TRBJ2-5
v_call: TRBV19
clone_size: -
d_call: TRBD1

cdr3_aa: CASSLVTGGANVLTF
cdr3_nt: TGTGCCAGCAGTTTAGTCACGGGAGGGGCCAACGTCCTGACTTTC
j_call: TRBJ2-6
v_call: TRBV28
clone_size: -
d_call: -

cdr3_aa: CASSTPNEKLFF
cdr3_nt: TGTGCCAGCAGCACTCCTAATGAAAAACTGTTTTTT
j_call: TRBJ1-4
v_call: TRBV7-9
clone_size: -
d_call: -

cdr3_aa: CASSLGGTSGSEQYF
cdr3_nt: TGTGCCAGCAGCTTAGGGGGGACTAGCGGGAGCGAGCAGTACTTC
j_call: TRBJ2-7
v_call: TRBV7-2
clone_size: -
d_call: TRBD2

cdr3_aa: CASSLAEGGVETQYF
cdr3_nt: TGTGCCAGCAGCTTGGCCGAGGGCGGAGTAGAGACCCAGTACTTC
j_call: TRBJ2-5
v_call: TRBV5-5
clone_size: -
d_call: -

cdr3_aa: CASSLPSPGGLTQYF
cdr3_nt: TGTGCCAGCAGCTTACCATCCCCCGGGGGTTTGACGCAGTATTTT
j_call: TRBJ2-3
v_call: TRBV5-8
clone_size: -
d_call: -

cdr3_aa: CASTTSIRGQPQHF
cdr3_nt: TGTGCCAGCACTACCTCAATTCGGGGTCAGCCCCAGCATTTT
j_call: TRBJ1-5
v_call: TRBV13
clone_size: once
d_call: -

cdr3_aa: CASSLRDSSGNTIYF
cdr3_nt: TGTGCCAGCAGTTTACGGGACAGCTCTGGAAACACCATATATTTT
j_call: TRBJ1-3
v_call: TRBV6-6
clone_size: -
d_call: TRBD1

cdr3_aa: CAWGARGQGGETQYF
cdr3_nt: TGTGCCTGGGGAGCAAGGGGACAGGGTGGAGAGACCCAGTACTTC
j_call: TRBJ2-5
v_call: TRBV30
clone_size: -
d_call: TRBD1

cdr3_aa: CASRDRKSNQPQHF
cdr3_nt: TGTGCCAGCAGAGATAGAAAAAGCAATCAGCCCCAGCATTTT
j_call: TRBJ1-5
v_call: TRBV6-5
clone_size: -
d_call: -

cdr3_aa: CSAGQGDTGELFF
cdr3_nt: TGCAGCGCAGGGCAGGGGGACACCGGGGAGCTGTTTTTT
j_call: TRBJ2-2
v_call: TRBV29-1
clone_size: -
d_call: TRBD1

cdr3_aa: CASSSWGQGLVDGYTF
cdr3_nt: TGTGCCAGCAGTTCCTGGGGGCAGGGGCTCGTTGATGGCTACACCTTC
j_call: TRBJ1-2
v_call: TRBV27
clone_size: -
d_call: -

cdr3_aa: CASSPLTSGRLTDTQYF
cdr3_nt: TGTGCCAGCAGCCCGCTGACTAGCGGGAGGCTCACAGATACGCAGTATTTT
j_call: TRBJ2-3
v_call: TRBV11-2
clone_size: -
d_call: TRBD2

cdr3_aa: CATSTGQYNSPLHF
cdr3_nt: TGTGCCACCAGCACCGGACAGTACAATTCACCCCTCCACTTT
j_call: TRBJ1-6
v_call: TRBV24-1
clone_size: -
d_call: -

cdr3_aa: CASKKDRGPNYGYTF
cdr3_nt: TGTGCCAGCAAAAAGGACAGGGGGCCTAACTATGGCTACACCTTC
j_call: TRBJ1-2
v_call: TRBV27
clone_size: -
d_call: TRBD1

cdr3_aa: CASSPRQGTIYGYTF
cdr3_nt: TGTGCCAGCAGCCCCCGACAGGGAACAATCTATGGCTACACCTTC
j_call: TRBJ1-2
v_call: TRBV9
clone_size: -
d_call: TRBD1

cdr3_aa: CASSPGGRDTQYF
cdr3_nt: TGTGCCAGCAGCCCCGGGGGTCGAGATACGCAGTATTTT
j_call: TRBJ2-3
v_call: TRBV5-4
clone_size: once
d_call: -

cdr3_aa: CASREGPFYEQYF
cdr3_nt: TGCGCCAGCCGGGAAGGCCCATTTTACGAGCAGTACTTC
j_call: TRBJ2-7
v_call: TRBV5-1
clone_size: -
d_call: -

cdr3_aa: CASLGAKAYNEQFF
cdr3_nt: TGCGCCAGCTTAGGGGCGAAGGCCTACAATGAGCAGTTCTTC
j_call: TRBJ2-1
v_call: TRBV5-1
clone_size: -
d_call: -

cdr3_aa: CASTLAGVPYNEQFF
cdr3_nt: TGTGCCAGCACACTAGCGGGAGTGCCCTACAATGAGCAGTTCTTC
j_call: TRBJ2-1
v_call: TRBV7-2
clone_size: -
d_call: TRBD2

cdr3_aa: CASSPGLGDSTEAFF
cdr3_nt: TGTGCCAGCAGCCCCGGGCTGGGGGACAGCACTGAAGCTTTCTTT
j_call: TRBJ1-1
v_call: TRBV5-5
clone_size: -
d_call: TRBD1

cdr3_aa: CASSQGRTGGQYNSPLHF
cdr3_nt: TGCGCCAGCAGCCAAGGGCGGACAGGGGGACAATATAATTCACCCCTCCACTTT
j_call: TRBJ1-6
v_call: TRBV4-1
clone_size: -
d_call: TRBD1